These T cell receptor beta chains were read from a single sample in a study of T cell responses to AZD1222 COVID-19 vaccine. Data came from immunoSEQ multiplex PCR; TCRdb stores just in-frame clones and leaves some out. The table records about 130,000 clones, 85% to 95% of them present only once. Sequences were derived from peripheral blood, sampled on day 0 of AZD1222 vaccination. Receptor source: an adult in good health. Each CDR3 is given without its conserved first and last residue. Fields, in order: V gene, CDR3 protein.

V: TRBV5-6; CDR3: ASSLVRRQTHSYEQY
V: TRBV7-2; CDR3: ASSLNPSGATNEKLF
V: TRBV4-1; CDR3: ASSQEPRGVLH
V: TRBV6-5; CDR3: ASSLGQYAEAF
V: TRBV5-1; CDR3: ASSLGQAPYNSPLH
V: TRBV6-5; CDR3: SVKHNTEAF
V: TRBV10-2; CDR3: ASSDSYQPQH
V: TRBV2; CDR3: ASSLDRFSGNTIY
V: TRBV2; CDR3: ASSDNSNQPQH
V: TRBV5-4; CDR3: ASSSLPNEQF
V: TRBV5-4; CDR3: ASSLEGGGDEQY
V: TRBV3-1/TRBV3-2; CDR3: ASSHRVYTEAF
V: TRBV18; CDR3: ASSPGRGLGYT
V: TRBV7-3; CDR3: ASSLGAATEAF
V: TRBV6-1; CDR3: ASSEEISGLLTSYEQY
V: TRBV5-6; CDR3: ASSSRGVTYEQY
V: TRBV5-1; CDR3: ASSELGQGDSGYT
V: TRBV7-2; CDR3: ASSTSGGNEQF
V: TRBV12-3/TRBV12-4; CDR3: ASSFVTTYEQY
V: TRBV12-2; CDR3: ASRLGEQF
V: TRBV18; CDR3: ASSPTAGANTEAF
V: TRBV4-2; CDR3: ASSQPGQPSGANVLT
V: TRBV13; CDR3: ASSLTNRVDGYT
V: TRBV5-4; CDR3: ASRDRGGHGYT
V: TRBV3-1/TRBV3-2; CDR3: ASSQADRGGTEAF
V: TRBV2; CDR3: ASSEGALGRSNTEAF
V: TRBV11-2; CDR3: ASSLDGGSYNEQF
V: TRBV19; CDR3: ASKDRVGTGELF
V: TRBV7-9; CDR3: ASSSLGGLGEKLF
V: TRBV7-9; CDR3: ASSLESNQPQH
V: TRBV6-6; CDR3: ASSHWDMGNQPQH
V: TRBV7-2; CDR3: ASSLVQGGINQPQH
V: TRBV18; CDR3: ASSPLDKGSYEQY
V: TRBV3-1/TRBV3-2; CDR3: ASRSSGGAMQY
V: TRBV2; CDR3: ASSEGLSLQETQY
V: TRBV19; CDR3: ASSARDRGNYGYT
V: TRBV5-1; CDR3: ASSPWAAKNTEAF
V: TRBV7-8; CDR3: ASSSPGLAGRHNEQF
V: TRBV5-1; CDR3: ASSSRTGGPGELF
V: TRBV19; CDR3: ASSEPSGGSYNEQF
V: TRBV18; CDR3: ASSGGNEKLF
V: TRBV12-5; CDR3: ASGLGLEETDTQY
V: TRBV7-6; CDR3: ASSPEAGAGTYGYT
V: TRBV9; CDR3: ASSVETNSPLH
V: TRBV11-2; CDR3: ASRADRGYGNTIY
V: TRBV7-2; CDR3: ASSLVAGSNQPQH
V: TRBV19; CDR3: ASSLRWLGGNTGELF
V: TRBV4-2; CDR3: ASSPQRDSNQPQH
V: TRBV19; CDR3: ASFTSSSGGFRTEAF
V: TRBV6-2/TRBV6-3; CDR3: ASSSDRGPGEKLF
V: TRBV11-2; CDR3: ASSLGLGTGNRVTQY
V: TRBV5-1; CDR3: ASSLDRLGGLF
V: TRBV12-3/TRBV12-4; CDR3: ASSLYRINGYT
V: TRBV15; CDR3: ATSTYNEQF
V: TRBV4-1; CDR3: ASSLQEYYGYT